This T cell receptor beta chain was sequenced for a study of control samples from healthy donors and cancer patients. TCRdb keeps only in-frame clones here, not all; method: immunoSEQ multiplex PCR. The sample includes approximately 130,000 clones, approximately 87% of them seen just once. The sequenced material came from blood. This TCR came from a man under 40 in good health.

CDR3 loop: CASSLRRQGAQAMDTQYF. The DNA of the CDR3 is TGCGCCAGCAGCTTGAGGAGACAGGGGGCGCAGGCAATGGATACGCAGTATTTT. This chain uses TRBV5-1 with TRBJ2-3, with 10 bases aligning to TRBD1. J was trimmed by 6 bases and V by 1 base; bases with no gene match: 14. The CDR3 is 18 residues long. The V gene's germline CDR1 is SGHRS and CDR2 YFSETQ.